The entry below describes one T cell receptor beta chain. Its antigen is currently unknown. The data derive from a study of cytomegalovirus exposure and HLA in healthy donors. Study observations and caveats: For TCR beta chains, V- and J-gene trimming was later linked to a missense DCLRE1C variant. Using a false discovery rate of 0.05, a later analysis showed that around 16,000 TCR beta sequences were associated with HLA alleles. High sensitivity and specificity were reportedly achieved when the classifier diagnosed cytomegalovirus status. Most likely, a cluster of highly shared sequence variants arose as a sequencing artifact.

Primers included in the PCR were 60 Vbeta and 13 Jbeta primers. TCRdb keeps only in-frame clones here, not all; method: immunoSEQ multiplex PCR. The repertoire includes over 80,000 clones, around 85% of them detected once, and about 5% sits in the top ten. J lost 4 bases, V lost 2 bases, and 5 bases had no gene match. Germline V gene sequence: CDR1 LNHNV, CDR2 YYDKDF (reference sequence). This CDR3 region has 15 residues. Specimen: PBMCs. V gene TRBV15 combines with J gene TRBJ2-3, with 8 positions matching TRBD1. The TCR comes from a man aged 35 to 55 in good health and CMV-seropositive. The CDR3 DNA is TGTGCCACCAGCAGACGTCAGGGGGCAGCAGATACGCAGTATTTT. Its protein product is CATSRRQGAADTQYF.